This T cell receptor (beta chain) appears in the sequencing data of a study of shared clonotypes between healthy human individuals. Study summary: Contributing individuals were a couple of females and three males aged 18 to 49.

The junction had 4 bases not matched to a gene; V was cut back by 6 bases and J by 5 bases. There are 15 residues in the CDR3. Germline lookup yields CDR1 MNHEY and CDR2 SVGAGI. The assay was run at deep level. Sorted-subset replicate PCRs used 200 ng DNA, about 30,000 T cell genomes. Sequenced by immunoSEQ multiplex PCR; TCRdb stores in-frame clones only, minus some. The sample lists over a million clones, about 70% occurring once. The study enrolled healthy HIV-negative adults without recent acute infections or vaccinations as donors. The origin of this receptor is a young man in good health. V and J are TRBV6-5 and TRBJ2-3, with 14 positions matching TRBD2. Sequencing used memory CD4+ T cells sorted from blood. This sample's subset: CD45RA-negative fraction. This CDR3 is CASSYGTSGGDTQYF. The CDR3, as DNA: TGTGCCAGCAGCTACGGGACTAGCGGGGGAGATACGCAGTATTTT.